This TCR beta chain was sequenced for a study of CD8 T cells in ankylosing spondylitis. TCRdb ran MiXCR on the 5' RACE reads and lists one entry per CDR3 protein. Of 100,000 to 150,000 distinct CDR3 sequences listed, 6% to 8.5% are singletons. This clonotype came up many times. Its antigen is not identified. General observations from the study: A TCR beta motif of roughly eight highly homologous variants seemed to mark ankylosing spondylitis blood. Earlier reports found some motif variants in synovial fluid and blood in reactive arthritis.

The CDR3 has 15 amino acids. Germline V gene lookup returns CDR1 SGHNT and CDR2 YYREEE (reference sequence). V was trimmed by 1 base and J by 5 bases, leaving 15 bases between them. This TCR derives from a male donor with ankylosing spondylitis or in good health (not recorded which). Material for sequencing was blood, either unsorted or a sorted T cell fraction (not recorded which). The chain joins TRBV5-4 to TRBJ2-5, with D possibly being TRBD2 (5 bases). The CDR3 DNA is TGTGCCAGCAGCTTGCAGCTAGCCGAGGGTGAGACCCAGTACTTC. Its translation is CASSLQLAEGETQYF.